This T cell receptor beta chain came from a study of chemoradiotherapy in HPV16-positive cancers. Study-level findings and limits: Better recurrence-free survival went with HPV-responsive T-cell expansion in HPV16-positive patients. Candidate HPV-specific clones and E7-related TCR motifs grew in tumor during treatment. Functional assays defining HPV-specific T cells used only a couple of HPV16-positive patients.

Samples were taken several times over chemoradiotherapy. Sequenced by immunoSEQ multiplex PCR; TCRdb stores in-frame clones only, minus some. The data hold approximately 27,000 clones, with roughly 84% observed a single time. Concerning this clone itself: Antigen unknown.

Germline CDR1 SGHVS, CDR2 FNYEAQ. This CDR3 region has 17 residues. The J segment lost 6 bases and the V segment lost 4 bases, leaving 12 bases of the junction unmatched. This specimen consisted of blood, obtained from a patient who underwent chemoradiotherapy. V usage is TRBV7-6 and J usage is TRBJ2-2; the match to TRBD1 covers 9 bases. This clonotype was obtained from a human donor with HPV-associated anogenital cancer. In nucleotides, the CDR3 is TGTGCCAGCAGCTGGTACGGTGGGACAGGGACGGCCGGGGAGCTGTTTTTT. Its protein is CASSWYGGTGTAGELFF.